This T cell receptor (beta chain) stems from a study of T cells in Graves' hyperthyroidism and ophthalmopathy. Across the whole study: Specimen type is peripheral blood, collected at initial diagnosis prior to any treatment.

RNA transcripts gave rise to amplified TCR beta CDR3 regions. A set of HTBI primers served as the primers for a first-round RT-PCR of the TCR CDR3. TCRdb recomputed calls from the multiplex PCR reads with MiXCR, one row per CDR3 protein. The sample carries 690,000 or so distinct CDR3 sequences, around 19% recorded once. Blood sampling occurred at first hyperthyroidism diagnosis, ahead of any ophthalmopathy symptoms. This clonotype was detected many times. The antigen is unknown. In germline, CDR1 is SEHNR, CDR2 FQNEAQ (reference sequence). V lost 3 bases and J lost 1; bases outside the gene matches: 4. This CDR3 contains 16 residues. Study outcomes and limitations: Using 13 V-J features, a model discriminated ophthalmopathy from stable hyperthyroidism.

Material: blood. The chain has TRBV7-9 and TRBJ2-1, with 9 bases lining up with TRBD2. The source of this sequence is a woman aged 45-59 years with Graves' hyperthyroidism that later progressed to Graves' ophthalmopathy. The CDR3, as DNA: TGTGCCAGCAGCTTCGCGGGGGGGCGATCCTACAATGAGCAGTTCTTC. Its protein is CASSFAGGRSYNEQFF.